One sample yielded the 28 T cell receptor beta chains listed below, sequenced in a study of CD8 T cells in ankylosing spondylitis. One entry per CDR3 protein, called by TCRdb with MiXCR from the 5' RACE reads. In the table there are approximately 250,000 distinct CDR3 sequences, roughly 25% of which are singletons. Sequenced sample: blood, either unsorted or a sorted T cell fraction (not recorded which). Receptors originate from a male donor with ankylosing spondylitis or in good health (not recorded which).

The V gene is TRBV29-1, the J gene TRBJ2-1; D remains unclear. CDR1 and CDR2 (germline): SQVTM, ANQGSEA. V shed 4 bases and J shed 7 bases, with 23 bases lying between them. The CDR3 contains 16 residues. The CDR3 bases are TGCAGCGTTGGGTATACGGCAGCTCGCCTTAAAAATGAGCAGTTCTTC. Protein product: CSVGYTAARLKNEQFF.

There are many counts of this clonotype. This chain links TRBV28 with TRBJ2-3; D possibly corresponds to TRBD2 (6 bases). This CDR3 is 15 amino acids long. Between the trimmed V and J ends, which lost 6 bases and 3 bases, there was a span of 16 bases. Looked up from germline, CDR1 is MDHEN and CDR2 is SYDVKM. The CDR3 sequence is CASSPTGGATDTQYF. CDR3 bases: TGTGCCAGCAGCCCCACCGGAGGGGCAACAGATACGCAGTATTTT.

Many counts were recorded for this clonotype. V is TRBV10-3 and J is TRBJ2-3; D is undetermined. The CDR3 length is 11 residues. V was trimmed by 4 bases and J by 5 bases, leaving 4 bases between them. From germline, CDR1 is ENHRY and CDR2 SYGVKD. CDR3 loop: CAISVQDTQYF. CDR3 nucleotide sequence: TGTGCCATCAGTGTTCAAGATACGCAGTATTTT.

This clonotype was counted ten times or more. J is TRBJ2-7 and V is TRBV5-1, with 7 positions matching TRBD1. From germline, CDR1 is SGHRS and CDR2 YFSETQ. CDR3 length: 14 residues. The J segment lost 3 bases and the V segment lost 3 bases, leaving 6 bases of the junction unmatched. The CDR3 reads CASSWMDRFYEQYF. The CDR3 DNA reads TGCGCCAGCAGCTGGATGGACAGGTTCTACGAGCAGTACTTC.

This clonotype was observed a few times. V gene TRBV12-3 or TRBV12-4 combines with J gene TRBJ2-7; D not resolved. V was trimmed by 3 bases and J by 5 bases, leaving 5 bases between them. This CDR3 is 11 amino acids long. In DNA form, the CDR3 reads TGTGCCAGCAGTTTGATGAACGAGCAGTACTTC. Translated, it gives CASSLMNEQYF.

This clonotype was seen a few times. The DNA for the CDR3 is TGCGCCAGCAGTGAGGAGACATGGACCCCACAGTACTTC. Its protein product is CASSEETWTPQYF. This sequence joins TRBV10-1 and TRBJ2-7; D is unresolved. The CDR3 runs to 13 residues. Germline lookup yields CDR1 WNHNN and CDR2 SYGVQD (reference sequence). The ends were cut back, 2 bases at V and 10 bases at J, with 15 bases in the middle.

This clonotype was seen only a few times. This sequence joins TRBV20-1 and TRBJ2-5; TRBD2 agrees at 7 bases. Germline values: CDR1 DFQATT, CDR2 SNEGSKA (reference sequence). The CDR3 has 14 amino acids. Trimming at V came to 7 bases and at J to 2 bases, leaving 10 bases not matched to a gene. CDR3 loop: CSDMGGEGQETQYF. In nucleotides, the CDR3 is TGCAGTGACATGGGGGGGGAGGGACAAGAGACCCAGTACTTC.

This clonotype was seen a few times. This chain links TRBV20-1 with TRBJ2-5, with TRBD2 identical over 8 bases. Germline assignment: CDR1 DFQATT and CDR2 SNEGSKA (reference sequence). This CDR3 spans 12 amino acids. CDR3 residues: CSPGGAGETQYF. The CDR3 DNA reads TGCAGCCCCGGGGGGGCCGGTGAGACCCAGTACTTC.

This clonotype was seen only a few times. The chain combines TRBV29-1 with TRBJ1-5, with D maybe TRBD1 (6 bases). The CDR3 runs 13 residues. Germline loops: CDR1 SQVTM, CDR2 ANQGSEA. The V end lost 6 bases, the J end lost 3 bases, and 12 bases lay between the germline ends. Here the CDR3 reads CSVSTGVNQPQHF. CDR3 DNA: TGCAGCGTGTCGACAGGAGTCAATCAGCCCCAGCATTTT.

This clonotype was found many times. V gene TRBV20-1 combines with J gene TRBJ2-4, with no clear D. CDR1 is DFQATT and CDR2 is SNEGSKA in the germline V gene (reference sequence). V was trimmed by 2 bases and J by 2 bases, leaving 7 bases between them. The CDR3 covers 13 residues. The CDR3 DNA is TGCAGTGCTAGACTCCCTCCCAAAAACATTCAGTACTTC. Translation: CSARLPPKNIQYF.

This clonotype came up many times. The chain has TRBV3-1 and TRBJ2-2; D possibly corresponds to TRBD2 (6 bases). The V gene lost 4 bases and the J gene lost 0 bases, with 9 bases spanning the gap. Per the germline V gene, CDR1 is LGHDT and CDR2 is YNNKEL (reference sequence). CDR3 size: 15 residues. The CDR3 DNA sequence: TGTGCCAGCAGCCGGGACTGGGCGAACACCGGGGAGCTGTTTTTT. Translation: CASSRDWANTGELFF.

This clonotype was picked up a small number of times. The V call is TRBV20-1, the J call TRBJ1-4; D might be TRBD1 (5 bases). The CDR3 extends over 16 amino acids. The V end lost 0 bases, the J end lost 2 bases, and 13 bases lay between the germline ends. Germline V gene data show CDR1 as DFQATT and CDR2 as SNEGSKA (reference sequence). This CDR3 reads CSAREGRGLTNEKLFF. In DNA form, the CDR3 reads TGCAGTGCTAGAGAGGGGAGGGGATTGACTAATGAAAAACTGTTTTTT.

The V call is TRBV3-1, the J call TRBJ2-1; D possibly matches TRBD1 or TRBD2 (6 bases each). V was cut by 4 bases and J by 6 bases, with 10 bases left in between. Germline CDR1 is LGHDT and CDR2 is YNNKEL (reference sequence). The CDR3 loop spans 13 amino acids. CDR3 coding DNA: TGTGCCAGCAGCCGAAAGGGGGGCAATGAGCAGTTCTTC. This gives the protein CASSRKGGNEQFF.

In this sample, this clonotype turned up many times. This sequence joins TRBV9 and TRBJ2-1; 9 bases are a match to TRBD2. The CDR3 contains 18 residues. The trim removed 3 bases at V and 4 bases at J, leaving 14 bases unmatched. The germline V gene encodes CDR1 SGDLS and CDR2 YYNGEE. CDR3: CASSDDLAGRSLYNEQFF. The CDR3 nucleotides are TGTGCCAGCAGCGACGATCTAGCGGGGAGGAGCCTTTACAATGAGCAGTTCTTC.

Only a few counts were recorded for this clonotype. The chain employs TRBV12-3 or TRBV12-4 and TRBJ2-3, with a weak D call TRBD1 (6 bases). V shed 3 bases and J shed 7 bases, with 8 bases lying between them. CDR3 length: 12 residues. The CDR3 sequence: CASSFGDNTQYF. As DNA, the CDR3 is TGTGCCAGCAGTTTTGGGGACAATACGCAGTATTTT.

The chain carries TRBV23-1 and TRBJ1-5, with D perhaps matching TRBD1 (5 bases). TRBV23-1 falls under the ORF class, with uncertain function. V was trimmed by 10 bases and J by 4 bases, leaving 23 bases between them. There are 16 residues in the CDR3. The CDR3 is CANSTGTPKPNQPQHF. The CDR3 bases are TGCGCCAATTCAACCGGGACTCCTAAGCCGAATCAGCCCCAGCATTTT.

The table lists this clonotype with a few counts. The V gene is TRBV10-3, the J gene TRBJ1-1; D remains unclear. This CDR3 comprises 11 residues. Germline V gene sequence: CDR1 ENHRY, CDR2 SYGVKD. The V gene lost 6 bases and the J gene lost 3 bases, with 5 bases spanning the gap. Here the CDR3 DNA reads TGTGCCATCAGGAAAGACACTGAAGCTTTCTTT. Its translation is CAIRKDTEAFF.

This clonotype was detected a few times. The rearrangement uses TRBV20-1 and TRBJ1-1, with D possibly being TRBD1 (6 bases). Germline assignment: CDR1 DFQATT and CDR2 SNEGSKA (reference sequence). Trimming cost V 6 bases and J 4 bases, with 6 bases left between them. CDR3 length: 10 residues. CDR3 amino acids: CSAGGTEAFF. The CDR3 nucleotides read TGCAGTGCAGGGGGCACTGAAGCTTTCTTT.

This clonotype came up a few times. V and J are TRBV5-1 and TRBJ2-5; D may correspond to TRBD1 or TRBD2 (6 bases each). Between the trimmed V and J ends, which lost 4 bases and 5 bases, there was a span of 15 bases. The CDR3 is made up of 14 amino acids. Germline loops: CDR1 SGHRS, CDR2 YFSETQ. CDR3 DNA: TGCGCCAGCAGCCCCGCCGGGGGCGGGGAGACCCAGTACTTC. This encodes CASSPAGGGETQYF. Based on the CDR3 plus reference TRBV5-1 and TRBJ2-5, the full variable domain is KAGVTQTPRYLIKTRGQQVTLSCSPISGHRSVSWYQQTPGQGLQFLFEYFSETQRNKGNFPGRFSGRQFSNSRSEMNVSTLELGDSALYLCASSPAGGGETQYFGPGTRLLVL.

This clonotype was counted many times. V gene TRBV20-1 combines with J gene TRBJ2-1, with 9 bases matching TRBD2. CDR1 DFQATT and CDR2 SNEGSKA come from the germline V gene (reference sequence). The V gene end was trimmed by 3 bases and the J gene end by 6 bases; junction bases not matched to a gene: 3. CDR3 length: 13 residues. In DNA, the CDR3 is TGCAGTGCTAGTCCTAGCGGGGTCAATGAGCAGTTCTTC. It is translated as CSASPSGVNEQFF.

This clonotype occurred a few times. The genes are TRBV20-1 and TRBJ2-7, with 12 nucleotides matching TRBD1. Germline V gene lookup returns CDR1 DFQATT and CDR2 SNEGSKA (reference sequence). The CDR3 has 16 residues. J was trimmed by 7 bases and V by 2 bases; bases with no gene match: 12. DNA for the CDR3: TGCAGTGCTAGATACACCGGGACAGGGGGCGCGGGTGAGCAGTACTTC. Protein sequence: CSARYTGTGGAGEQYF.

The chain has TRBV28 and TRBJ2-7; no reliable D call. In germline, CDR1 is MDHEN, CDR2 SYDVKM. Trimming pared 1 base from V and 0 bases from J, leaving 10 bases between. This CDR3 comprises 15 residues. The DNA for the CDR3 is TGTGCCAGCAGTTTATCGGCAGGCCGCTCCTACGAGCAGTACTTC. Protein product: CASSLSAGRSYEQYF.

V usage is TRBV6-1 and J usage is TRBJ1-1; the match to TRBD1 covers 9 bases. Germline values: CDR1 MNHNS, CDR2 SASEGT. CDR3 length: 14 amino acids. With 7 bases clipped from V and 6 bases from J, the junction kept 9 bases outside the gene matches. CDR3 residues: CASIRDREGSEAFF. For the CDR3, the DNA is TGTGCCAGCATTCGGGACAGGGAGGGGTCTGAAGCTTTCTTT.

The CDR3 protein is CASSTRTSGGQGDTQYF. CDR3 DNA: TGTGCCAGCAGTACCCGGACTAGCGGGGGGCAGGGAGATACGCAGTATTTT. The chain uses TRBV12-3 or TRBV12-4 and TRBJ2-3, with TRBD2 matching over 14 bases. J gave up 5 bases and V 5 bases, and 9 bases lay outside the gene matches. CDR3 length equals 17 residues.

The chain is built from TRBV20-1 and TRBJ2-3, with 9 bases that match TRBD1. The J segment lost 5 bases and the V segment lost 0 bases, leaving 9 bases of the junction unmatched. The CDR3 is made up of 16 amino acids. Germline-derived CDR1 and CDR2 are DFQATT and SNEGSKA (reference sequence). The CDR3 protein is CSARDYDRGGVDTQYF. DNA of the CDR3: TGCAGTGCTAGAGACTACGACAGGGGGGGCGTAGATACGCAGTATTTT.

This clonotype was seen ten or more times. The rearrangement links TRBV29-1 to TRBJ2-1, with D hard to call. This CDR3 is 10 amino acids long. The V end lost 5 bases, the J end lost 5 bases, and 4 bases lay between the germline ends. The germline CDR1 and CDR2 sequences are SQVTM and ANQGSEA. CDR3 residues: CSVLHNEQFF. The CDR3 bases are TGCAGCGTTCTGCACAATGAGCAGTTCTTC.

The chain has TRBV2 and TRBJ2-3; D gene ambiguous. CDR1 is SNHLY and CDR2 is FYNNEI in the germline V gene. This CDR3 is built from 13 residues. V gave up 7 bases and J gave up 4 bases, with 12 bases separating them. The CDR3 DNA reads TGTGCCAGCAATTACGAGCCCGCAGATACGCAGTATTTT. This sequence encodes CASNYEPADTQYF.

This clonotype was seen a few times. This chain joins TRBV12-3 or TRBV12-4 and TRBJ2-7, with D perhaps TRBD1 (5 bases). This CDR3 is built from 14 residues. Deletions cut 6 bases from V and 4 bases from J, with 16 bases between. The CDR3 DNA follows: TGTGCCAGCAGCTCGACAGCTACCTCATACGAGCAGTACTTC. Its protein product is CASSSTATSYEQYF.